This T cell receptor (beta chain) was sequenced during a study of blood T cell repertoires in COVID-19. In the authors' methods: The authors estimated nucleated cell counts from reference gene primer amplification. Clones were read by immunoSEQ multiplex PCR, and TCRdb kept only the in-frame ones, dropping some. That table supplies the V and J calls and clone size; D and trimming were determined from the DNA. The data contain some 200,000 clones, around 90% of them singletons. Sample: peripheral blood. The clonotype originates from a man aged 45-65 years with acute or convalescent COVID-19.

DNA for the CDR3: TGTGCCAGCAGTGATGAAGGGGTGATGAACAATCAGCCCCAGCATTTT. Amino acids: CASSDEGVMNNQPQHF. The gene calls are TRBV2 and TRBJ1-5; the D gene is possibly TRBD1 (5 bases). CDR1 SNHLY and CDR2 FYNNEI come from the germline V gene. V dropped 3 bases and J dropped 3 bases, with 15 bases sitting between them. The CDR3 length is 16 residues.